The rows below give T cell receptor beta chains drawn from one sample of a study of T cell responses to AZD1222 COVID-19 vaccine. Measured with immunoSEQ multiplex PCR; TCRdb has only the in-frame clones, and not every one. The repertoire holds about 110,000 clones, with around nine tenths as singletons. This material consisted of peripheral blood, taken on day 0 of AZD1222 vaccination. These receptors came from an adult in good health. The CDR3 runs from the conserved cysteine through the conserved F or W. Each record gives: clone size, D gene, V gene, J gene, CDR3 DNA, CDR3 protein. A D gene is named only where the DNA matches it firmly. Size tells how often a clone was seen (once, few, many) or the class of an expanded clone, and some rows leave it out.

.	.	TRBV27	TRBJ2-3	TGTGCCAGCATGGCGGGTGGCGGAGATACGCAGTATTTT	CASMAGGGDTQYF
.	TRBD2	TRBV7-3	TRBJ2-1	TGTGCCAGCAGCCCCAGACTAGCGGACTACAATGAGCAGTTCTTC	CASSPRLADYNEQFF
.	.	TRBV10-3	TRBJ2-2	TGTGCCATCAGTGAAAGGGACCCTACGGCCGGGGAGCTGTTTTTT	CAISERDPTAGELFF
.	.	TRBV6-5	TRBJ1-3	TGTGCCACGCAATCTACAGGAAACACCATATATTTT	CATQSTGNTIYF
once	.	TRBV10-3	TRBJ2-2	TGTGCCATCAGTGAGTCTTCGGCAGGGGTAACCGGGGAGCTGTTTTTT	CAISESSAGVTGELFF
.	.	TRBV6-5	TRBJ2-7	TGTGCCAGCACCCTCCCCCGCTACGAGCAGTACTTC	CASTLPRYEQYF
.	.	TRBV7-9	TRBJ1-4	TGTGCCAGCGGACGCCCTATCTCTCCGGAACTGTTTTTT	CASGRPISPELFF
.	.	TRBV28	TRBJ1-2	TGTGCCAGCAGTTTAGAGGGCGGTGGCTATGGCTACACCTTC	CASSLEGGGYGYTF
.	.	TRBV7-9	TRBJ2-3	TGTGCCAGCAGCCAAGTGCGGGGTTTCGGCATCCCGAGCACAGATACGCAGTATTTT	CASSQVRGFGIPSTDTQYF
.	.	TRBV10-1	TRBJ2-2	TGCGCCAGCAGTAGACAGGCCCAAACCGGGGAGCTGTTTTTT	CASSRQAQTGELFF
few	.	TRBV6-1	TRBJ1-1	TGTGCCAGCAGTGACCTGGGGAAGAACACTGAAGCTTTCTTT	CASSDLGKNTEAFF
.	TRBD1	TRBV19	TRBJ2-2	TGTGCCAGTAGTAATTCCGGACAGGCGAACACCGGGGAGCTGTTTTTT	CASSNSGQANTGELFF
.	.	TRBV20-1	TRBJ1-1	TGCAGTGCCTTGCATAACACTGAAGCTTTCTTT	CSALHNTEAFF
few	.	TRBV7-2	TRBJ2-1	TGTGCCAGCAGCTGGAGCCCCGGGACCACCTCCTACAATGAGCAGTTCTTC	CASSWSPGTTSYNEQFF
.	.	TRBV3-1/TRBV3-2	TRBJ1-1	TGTGCCAGCAGCCCTTTGGGGTTTCAGGGGCACACTGAAGCTTTCTTT	CASSPLGFQGHTEAFF
.	.	TRBV3-1/TRBV3-2	TRBJ2-1	TGTGCCAGCAGCCCTTGGACGGAAAGGGTCAATGAGCAGTTCTTC	CASSPWTERVNEQFF
.	.	TRBV11-3	TRBJ2-2	TGTGCCAGCAGCCCTCATCTGGGGGGAGGCACCGGGGAGCTGTTTTTT	CASSPHLGGGTGELFF
.	.	TRBV6-5	TRBJ1-2	TGTGCCAGCTACTGGGTGGGGGACTATGGCTACACCTTC	CASYWVGDYGYTF
few	.	TRBV11-2	TRBJ1-6	TGTGCCAGCGCGCCCGAACGGGGAAATTCACCCCTCCACTTT	CASAPERGNSPLHF
once	.	TRBV4-2	TRBJ1-4	TGTGCCAGCAGCCAAGAGGGGGGACTAAATGAAAAACTGTTTTTT	CASSQEGGLNEKLFF
.	TRBD2	TRBV6-6	TRBJ2-5	TGTGCCAGCAGAGCGGGACTAGCGGACCAAGAGACCCAGTACTTC	CASRAGLADQETQYF
.	.	TRBV29-1	TRBJ1-3	TGCAGCGGACAGACCTCTGGAAACACCATATATTTT	CSGQTSGNTIYF
.	.	TRBV2	TRBJ1-5	TGTGCCAGCAAGGAAGACAGTTCCAATCAGCCCCAGCATTTT	CASKEDSSNQPQHF
.	.	TRBV6-5	TRBJ1-2	TGTGCCAGCACTAGGGAGGGGCGGGGCTACACCTTC	CASTREGRGYTF
once	TRBD1	TRBV19	TRBJ1-2	TGTGCCAGTACCCAGGGGGCTTGGGGCTACACCTTC	CASTQGAWGYTF
.	.	TRBV7-2	TRBJ2-5	TGTGCCAGCAGCTTAGGTTCCGCGGGGGCGATAGAGACCCAGTACTTC	CASSLGSAGAIETQYF
.	TRBD1	TRBV6-5	TRBJ2-1	TGTGCCAGCAGTATAAGGGACAGGGCCTACAATGAGCAGTTCTTC	CASSIRDRAYNEQFF
.	TRBD1	TRBV19	TRBJ2-1	TGTGCCAGTAGTATGTCGGGGACAGGGGCCTACAATGAGCAGTTCTTC	CASSMSGTGAYNEQFF
.	TRBD2	TRBV5-1	TRBJ2-2	TGCGCCAGCAGCTCTTCTAGCGGGATAGCCGGGGAGCTGTTTTTT	CASSSSSGIAGELFF
.	.	TRBV11-3	TRBJ2-2	TGTGCCAGCAGCTTAGGAAACTTACAGGGAAACACCGGGGAGCTGTTTTTT	CASSLGNLQGNTGELFF
.	.	TRBV10-3	TRBJ1-5	TGTGCCACCACGATGGCAGAGGATCAGCCCCAGCATTTT	CATTMAEDQPQHF
.	.	TRBV5-4	TRBJ1-5	TGTGCCAGCAGCTCCGGGCCGTCCTCTAATCAGCCCCAGCATTTT	CASSSGPSSNQPQHF
.	.	TRBV19	TRBJ2-7	TGTGCCCAGGGGGGCAGGGGGGGAACCGAGCAGTACTTC	CAQGGRGGTEQYF
.	TRBD1	TRBV3-1/TRBV3-2	TRBJ2-7	TGTGCCAGCAGCCCACAGGACAGGGGATACGAGCAGTACTTC	CASSPQDRGYEQYF
.	.	TRBV3-1/TRBV3-2	TRBJ1-3	TGTGCCAGCAGCCTCCTCGGCGGGTGGGACACCATATATTTT	CASSLLGGWDTIYF
.	.	TRBV5-1	TRBJ2-3	TGCGCCAGCAGCTTGGATGGACTCACAGATACGCAGTATTTT	CASSLDGLTDTQYF
.	.	TRBV5-8	TRBJ1-4	TGTGCCAGCAGCTTAAGCGGGGGAGGTAAACTGTTTTTT	CASSLSGGGKLFF
.	TRBD1	TRBV5-4	TRBJ1-6	TGTGCCAGCAGCTTGGGGGGTGGACAGGGGAGTAATTCACCCCTCCACTTT	CASSLGGGQGSNSPLHF
once	TRBD1	TRBV19	TRBJ1-5	TGTGCCAGTAGAGACAGGGTAAAGCAGCCCCAGCATTTT	CASRDRVKQPQHF
.	TRBD1	TRBV10-3	TRBJ2-3	TGTGCCATCAGTGAGTCGGGGACAGGGGGCTTAGATACGCAGTATTTT	CAISESGTGGLDTQYF
.	.	TRBV30	TRBJ1-6	TGTGCCTGGAGTACCAGATCCTATAATTCACCCCTCCACTTT	CAWSTRSYNSPLHF
once	.	TRBV7-2	TRBJ1-1	TGTGCCAGCAGCTTAATGGGGTCGGGGAACACTGAAGCTTTCTTT	CASSLMGSGNTEAFF
.	.	TRBV19	TRBJ1-5	TGTGCCAGTAGTATTGGCGGGGTAGGTAATCAGCCCCAGCATTTT	CASSIGGVGNQPQHF
once	TRBD1	TRBV7-2	TRBJ2-7	TGTGCCAGCAGTCGGGACAGGACTTCCGAGCAGTACTTC	CASSRDRTSEQYF
.	.	TRBV5-4	TRBJ1-3	TGTGCCAGCAGCTTCGCAGGGTGGAACACCATATATTTT	CASSFAGWNTIYF
.	.	TRBV24-1	TRBJ1-1	TGTGCCACCAGACGGGACGGAACTATGAACACTGAAGCTTTCTTT	CATRRDGTMNTEAFF
.	.	TRBV19	TRBJ1-4	TGTGCCAGTAGTATAGACAGGGGAGCTAATGAAAAACTGTTTTTT	CASSIDRGANEKLFF
.	.	TRBV4-2	TRBJ1-4	TGTGCCAGCAGCCAAGAGGCAGGGCGTAATGAAAAACTGTTTTTT	CASSQEAGRNEKLFF
.	TRBD1	TRBV20-1	TRBJ2-1	TGCAGTGCTAAATCCGCGACAGGGAGTTTCTTC	CSAKSATGSFF
.	.	TRBV28	TRBJ1-2	TGTGCCAGCAGAAAAACAGGGCTCTATGGCTACACCTTC	CASRKTGLYGYTF
.	TRBD2	TRBV27	TRBJ2-1	TGTGCCAGCAGTCCCACCGGGACTAGCGGGAGCTATGAGCAGTTCTTC	CASSPTGTSGSYEQFF
.	.	TRBV25-1	TRBJ1-4	TGTGCCAGCAGTGAAAGCGGGTCACCGAGAGAAAAACTGTTTTTT	CASSESGSPREKLFF
.	TRBD1	TRBV18	TRBJ1-1	TGTGCCAGCTCACCTACCGGGACAGCCCTGAACACTGAAGCTTTCTTT	CASSPTGTALNTEAFF
.	.	TRBV7-2	TRBJ2-2	TGTGCCAGCAGCTCCGACAACACCGGGGAGCTGTTTTTT	CASSSDNTGELFF